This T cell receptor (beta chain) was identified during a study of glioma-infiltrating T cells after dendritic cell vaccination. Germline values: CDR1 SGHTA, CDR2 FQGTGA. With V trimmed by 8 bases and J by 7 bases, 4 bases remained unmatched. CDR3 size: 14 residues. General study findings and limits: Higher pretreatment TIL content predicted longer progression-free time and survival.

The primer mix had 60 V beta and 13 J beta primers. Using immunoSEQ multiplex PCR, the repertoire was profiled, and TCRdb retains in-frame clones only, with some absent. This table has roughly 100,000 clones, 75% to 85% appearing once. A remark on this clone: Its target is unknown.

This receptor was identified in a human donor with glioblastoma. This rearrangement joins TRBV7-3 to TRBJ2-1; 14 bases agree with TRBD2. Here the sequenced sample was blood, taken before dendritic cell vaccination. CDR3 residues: CASGLAGGENEQFF. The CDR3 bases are TGTGCCAGCGGACTAGCGGGAGGCGAGAATGAGCAGTTCTTC.